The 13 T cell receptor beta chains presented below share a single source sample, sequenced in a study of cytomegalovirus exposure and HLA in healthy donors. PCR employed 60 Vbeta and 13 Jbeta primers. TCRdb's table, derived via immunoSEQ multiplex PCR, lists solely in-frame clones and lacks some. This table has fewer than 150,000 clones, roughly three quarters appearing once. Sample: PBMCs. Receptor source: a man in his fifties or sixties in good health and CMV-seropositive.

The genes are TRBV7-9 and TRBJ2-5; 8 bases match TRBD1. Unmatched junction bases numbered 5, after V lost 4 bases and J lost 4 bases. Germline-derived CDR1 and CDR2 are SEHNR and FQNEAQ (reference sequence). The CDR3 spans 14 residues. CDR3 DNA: TGTGCCAGCAGCTCCAAACAGGGGGTAGAGACCCAGTACTTC. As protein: CASSSKQGVETQYF.

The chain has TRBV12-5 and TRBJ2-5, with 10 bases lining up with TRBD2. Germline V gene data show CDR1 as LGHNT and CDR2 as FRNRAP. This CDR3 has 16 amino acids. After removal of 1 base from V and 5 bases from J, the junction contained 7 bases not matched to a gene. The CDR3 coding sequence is TGTGCTAGTGGTTTGGGGGCTAGCGGGAGTGGTGAGACCCAGTACTTC. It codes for CASGLGASGSGETQYF.

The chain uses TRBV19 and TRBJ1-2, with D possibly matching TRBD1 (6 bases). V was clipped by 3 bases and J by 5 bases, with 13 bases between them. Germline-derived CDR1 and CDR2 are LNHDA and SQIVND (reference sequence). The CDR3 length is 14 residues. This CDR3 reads CASSMGQGPYGYTF. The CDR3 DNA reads TGTGCCAGTAGTATGGGACAAGGTCCTTATGGCTACACCTTC.

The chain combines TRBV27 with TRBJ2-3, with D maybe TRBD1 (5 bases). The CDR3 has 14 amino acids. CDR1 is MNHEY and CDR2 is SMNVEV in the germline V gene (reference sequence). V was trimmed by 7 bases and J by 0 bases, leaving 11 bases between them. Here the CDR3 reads CASIRWGSTDTQYF. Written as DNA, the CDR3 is TGTGCCAGCATCCGATGGGGCAGCACAGATACGCAGTATTTT.

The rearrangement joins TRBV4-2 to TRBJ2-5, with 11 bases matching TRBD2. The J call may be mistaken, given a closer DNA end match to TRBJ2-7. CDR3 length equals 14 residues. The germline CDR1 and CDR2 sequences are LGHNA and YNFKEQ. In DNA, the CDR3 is TGTGCCAGCAGCGGACTAGCGGGTAACTACGAGCAGTACTTC. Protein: CASSGLAGNYEQYF.

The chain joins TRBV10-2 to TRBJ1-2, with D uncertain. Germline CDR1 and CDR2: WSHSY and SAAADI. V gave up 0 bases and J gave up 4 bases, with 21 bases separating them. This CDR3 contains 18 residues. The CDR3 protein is CASSESTPLSLLTYGYTF. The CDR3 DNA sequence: TGCGCCAGCAGTGAGTCGACTCCATTGTCCCTACTCACCTATGGCTACACCTTC.

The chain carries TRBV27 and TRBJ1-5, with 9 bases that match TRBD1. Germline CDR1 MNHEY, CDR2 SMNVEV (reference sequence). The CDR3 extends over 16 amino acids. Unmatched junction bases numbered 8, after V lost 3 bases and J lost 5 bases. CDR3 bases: TGTGCCAGCAGTTTCTCCGGGACAGGGAGGTATCAGCCCCAGCATTTT. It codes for CASSFSGTGRYQPQHF.

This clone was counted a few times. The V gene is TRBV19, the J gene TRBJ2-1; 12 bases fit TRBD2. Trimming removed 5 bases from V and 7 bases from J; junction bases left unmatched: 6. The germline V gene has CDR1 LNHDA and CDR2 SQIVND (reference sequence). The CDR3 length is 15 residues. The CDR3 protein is CASSGLAGGLNEQFF. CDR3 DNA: TGTGCCAGTAGTGGCCTAGCGGGAGGGCTGAATGAGCAGTTCTTC. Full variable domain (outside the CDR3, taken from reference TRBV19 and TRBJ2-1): DGGITQSPKYLFRKEGQNVTLSCEQNLNHDAMYWYRQDPGQGLRLIYYSQIVNDFQKGDIAEGYSVSREKKESFPLTVTSAQKNPTAFYLCASSGLAGGLNEQFFGPGTRLTVL.

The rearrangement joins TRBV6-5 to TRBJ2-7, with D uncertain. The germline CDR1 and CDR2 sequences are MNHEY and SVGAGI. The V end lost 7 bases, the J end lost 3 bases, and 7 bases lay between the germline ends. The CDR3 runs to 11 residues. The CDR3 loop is CASIGYYEQYF. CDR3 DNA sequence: TGTGCCAGCATCGGGTACTACGAGCAGTACTTC.

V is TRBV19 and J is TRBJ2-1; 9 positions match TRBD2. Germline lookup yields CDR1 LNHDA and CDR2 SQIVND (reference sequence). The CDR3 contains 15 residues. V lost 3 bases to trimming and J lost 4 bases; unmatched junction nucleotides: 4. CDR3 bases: TGTGCCAGTAGTATCCGCGGGGGGGCATACAATGAGCAGTTCTTC. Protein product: CASSIRGGAYNEQFF.

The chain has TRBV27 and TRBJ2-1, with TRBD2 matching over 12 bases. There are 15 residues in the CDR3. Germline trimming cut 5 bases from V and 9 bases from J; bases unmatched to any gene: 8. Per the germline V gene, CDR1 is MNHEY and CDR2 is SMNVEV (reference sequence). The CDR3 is CASSDGTSGLAEQFF. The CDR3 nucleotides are TGTGCCAGCAGTGACGGGACTAGCGGGTTAGCTGAGCAGTTCTTC.

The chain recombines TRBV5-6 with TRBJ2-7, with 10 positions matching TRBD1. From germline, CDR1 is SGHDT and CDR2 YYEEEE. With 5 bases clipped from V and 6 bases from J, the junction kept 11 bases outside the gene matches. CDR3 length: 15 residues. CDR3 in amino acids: CASSSLGQGHFEQYF. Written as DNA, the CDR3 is TGTGCCAGCAGTTCACTGGGACAGGGGCATTTCGAGCAGTACTTC.

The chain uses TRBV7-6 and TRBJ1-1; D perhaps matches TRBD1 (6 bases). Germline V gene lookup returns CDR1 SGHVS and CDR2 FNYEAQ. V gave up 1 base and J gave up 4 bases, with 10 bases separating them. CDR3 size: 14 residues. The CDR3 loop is CASSLGGGRTEAFF. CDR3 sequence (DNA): TGTGCCAGCAGCTTAGGGGGGGGCCGCACTGAAGCTTTCTTT.